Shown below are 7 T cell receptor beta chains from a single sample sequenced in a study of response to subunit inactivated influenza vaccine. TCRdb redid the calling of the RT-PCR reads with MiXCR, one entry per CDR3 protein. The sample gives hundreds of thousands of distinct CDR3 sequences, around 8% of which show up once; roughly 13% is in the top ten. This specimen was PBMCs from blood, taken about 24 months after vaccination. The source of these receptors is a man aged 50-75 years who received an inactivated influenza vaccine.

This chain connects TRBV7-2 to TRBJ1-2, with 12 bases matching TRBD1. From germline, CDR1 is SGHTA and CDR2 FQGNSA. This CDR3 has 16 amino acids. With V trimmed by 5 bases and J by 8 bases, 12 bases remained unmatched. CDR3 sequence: CASSSSGTGGRWGYTF. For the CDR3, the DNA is TGTGCCAGCAGCAGTTCCGGGACAGGGGGCAGGTGGGGCTACACCTTC.

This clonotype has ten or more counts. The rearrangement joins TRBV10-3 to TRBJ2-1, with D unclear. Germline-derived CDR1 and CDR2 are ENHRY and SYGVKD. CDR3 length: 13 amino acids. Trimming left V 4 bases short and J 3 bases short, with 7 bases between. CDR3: CAISVNSYNEQFF. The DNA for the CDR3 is TGTGCCATCAGTGTCAACAGCTACAATGAGCAGTTCTTC.

CDR3 loop: CASSSIGRGETQYF. CDR3 in DNA: TGTGCCAGCAGCTCCATCGGAAGAGGAGAGACCCAGTACTTC. The rearrangement uses TRBV6-1 and TRBJ2-5; D remains ambiguous. The CDR3 contains 14 residues. The V gene lost 6 bases and the J gene lost 4 bases, with 15 bases spanning the gap. Per the germline V gene, CDR1 is MNHNS and CDR2 is SASEGT.

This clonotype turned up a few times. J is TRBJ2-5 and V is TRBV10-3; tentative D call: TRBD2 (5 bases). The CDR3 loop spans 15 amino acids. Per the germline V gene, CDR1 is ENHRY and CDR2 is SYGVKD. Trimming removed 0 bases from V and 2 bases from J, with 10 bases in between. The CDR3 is CAISESGGPQETQYF. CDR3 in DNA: TGTGCCATCAGTGAGTCAGGAGGCCCTCAAGAGACCCAGTACTTC.

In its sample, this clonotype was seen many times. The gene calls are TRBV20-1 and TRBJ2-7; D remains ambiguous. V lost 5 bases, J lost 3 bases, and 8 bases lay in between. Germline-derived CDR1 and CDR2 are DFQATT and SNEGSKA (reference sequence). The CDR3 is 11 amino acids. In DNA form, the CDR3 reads TGCAGTGCTCATTGGGGCTACGAGCAGTACTTC. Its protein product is CSAHWGYEQYF.

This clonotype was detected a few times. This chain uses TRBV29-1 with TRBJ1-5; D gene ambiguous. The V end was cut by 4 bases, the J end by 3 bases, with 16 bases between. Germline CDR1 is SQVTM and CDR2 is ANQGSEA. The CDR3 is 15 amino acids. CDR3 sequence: CSVVLSAAINQPQHF. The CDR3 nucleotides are TGCAGCGTTGTATTGTCGGCAGCAATCAATCAGCCCCAGCATTTT. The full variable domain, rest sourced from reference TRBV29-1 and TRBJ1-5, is SAVISQKPSRDICQRGTSLTIQCQVDSQVTMMFWYRQQPGQSLTLIATANQGSEATYESGFVIDKFPISRPNLTFSTLTVSNMSPEDSSIYLCSVVLSAAINQPQHFGDGTRLSIL.

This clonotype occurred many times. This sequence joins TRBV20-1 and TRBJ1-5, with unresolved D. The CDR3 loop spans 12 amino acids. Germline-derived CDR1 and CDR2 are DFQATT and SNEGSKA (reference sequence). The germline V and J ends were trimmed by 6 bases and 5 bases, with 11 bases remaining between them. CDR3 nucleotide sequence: TGCAGTGCGACCCCCTGGGATCAGCCCCAGCATTTT. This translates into CSATPWDQPQHF.